The rows below give T cell receptor beta chains drawn from one sample of a study of blood T cells in healthy people across ages. Using its own MiXCR run on the 5' RACE reads, TCRdb lists one record per CDR3 protein. The sample lists roughly 900,000 distinct CDR3 sequences; roughly 52% were seen once. The specimen sequenced was blood. Receptors originate from a man in his thirties or forties in good health. The CDR3 runs from the conserved cysteine through the conserved F or W. Fields, in order: V gene, clone size, J gene, CDR3 length, CDR3 protein. Size is omitted from some rows. Given values are once, few, many or a class for expanded clones.

V: TRBV9; size: -; J: TRBJ2-7; length: 15; CDR3: CASSVGRASTYEQYF
V: TRBV20-1; size: few; J: TRBJ1-2; length: 14; CDR3: CSATDSESNYGYTF
V: TRBV20-1; size: -; J: TRBJ1-6; length: 15; CDR3: CSARFPGRGNSPLHF
V: TRBV14; size: -; J: TRBJ2-1; length: 20; CDR3: CASSQDKFRRTAASYNEQFF
V: TRBV20-1; size: -; J: TRBJ2-1; length: 13; CDR3: CSARRKGYNEQFF
V: TRBV3-1; size: few; J: TRBJ2-3; length: 15; CDR3: CANRGDRFTKDTQYF
V: TRBV10-3; size: -; J: TRBJ1-2; length: 14; CDR3: CAISEGVRVAGYTF
V: TRBV4-1; size: many; J: TRBJ2-7; length: 14; CDR3: CASSQGSVPYEQYF
V: TRBV3-1; size: few; J: TRBJ2-7; length: 15; CDR3: CASSPIAGKSYEQYF
V: TRBV4-2; size: -; J: TRBJ2-7; length: 15; CDR3: CASSHTDREAYEQYF
V: TRBV4-1; size: -; J: TRBJ2-7; length: 15; CDR3: CASSQDIRAQDEQYF
V: TRBV4-1; size: -; J: TRBJ2-4; length: 17; CDR3: CASSQDDNPLAKNIQYF
V: TRBV14; size: -; J: TRBJ2-1; length: 15; CDR3: CASSPIRLSYNEQFF
V: TRBV6-4; size: -; J: TRBJ1-1; length: 15; CDR3: CASSPQTGGITEAFF
V: TRBV4-1; size: many; J: TRBJ2-7; length: 15; CDR3: CASSYSGTADPEQYF
V: TRBV5-1; size: -; J: TRBJ1-2; length: 15; CDR3: CASSFPTGEGLGYTF
V: TRBV9; size: few; J: TRBJ2-1; length: 16; CDR3: CASSILASGGADEQFF
V: TRBV7-3; size: -; J: TRBJ2-3; length: 15; CDR3: CASSLDGQRTDTQYF
V: TRBV7-2; size: few; J: TRBJ1-1; length: 16; CDR3: CASSPIGGRLGTEAFF
V: TRBV20-1; size: -; J: -; length: 16; CDR3: CSARDMSGGSYNEQYF
V: TRBV4-1; size: few; J: TRBJ2-7; length: 15; CDR3: CASSQEGRRNDEQYF
V: TRBV5-6; size: -; J: TRBJ2-1; length: 13; CDR3: CASSFPGLNEQFF
V: TRBV12-3/TRBV12-4; size: -; J: TRBJ2-4; length: 16; CDR3: CASSFQSGLTKNIQYF
V: TRBV20-1; size: -; J: TRBJ1-6; length: 15; CDR3: CSATVGGQNNSPLHF
V: TRBV29-1; size: few; J: TRBJ2-7; length: 13; CDR3: CSVGGRASYEQYF
V: TRBV6-1; size: -; J: TRBJ1-2; length: 12; CDR3: CASSERDDGYTF
V: TRBV2; size: -; J: TRBJ1-1; length: 12; CDR3: CASSKLRIEAFF
V: TRBV29-1; size: many; J: TRBJ2-1; length: 14; CDR3: CSVRGTGKYNEQFF
V: TRBV28; size: few; J: TRBJ1-4; length: 16; CDR3: CASSPSLGVLNEKLFF
V: TRBV20-1; size: few; J: TRBJ1-6; length: 13; CDR3: CSARGAGNSPLHF
V: TRBV6-1; size: -; J: TRBJ2-1; length: 15; CDR3: CASLTSGGAHNEQFF
V: TRBV4-1; size: -; J: TRBJ2-7; length: 15; CDR3: CASSTHRDGAYEQYF
V: TRBV6-5; size: -; J: TRBJ2-1; length: 15; CDR3: CASRQTGQGNNEQFF
V: TRBV6-5; size: few; J: TRBJ1-2; length: 14; CDR3: CASRWGQGENGYTF
V: TRBV5-1; size: -; J: TRBJ1-2; length: 14; CDR3: CASSLGLIQDGYTF
V: TRBV20-1; size: few; J: TRBJ2-1; length: 17; CDR3: CSARSEGGLAGYNEQFF
V: TRBV30; size: -; J: TRBJ2-7; length: 13; CDR3: CAWSPGGLYEQYF
V: TRBV27; size: -; J: TRBJ2-3; length: 16; CDR3: CASSPPTDFRTDTQYF
V: TRBV5-1; size: -; J: TRBJ1-2; length: 15; CDR3: CASSYGQGHLNGYTF
V: TRBV21-1; size: -; J: TRBJ2-7; length: 15; CDR3: CASRTSGGSFYEQYF
V: TRBV7-2; size: few; J: TRBJ2-3; length: 13; CDR3: CASSPSYTDTQYF
V: TRBV6-1; size: -; J: TRBJ1-1; length: 13; CDR3: CASSEGVATEAFF
V: TRBV20-1; size: few; J: -; length: 13; CDR3: CPEMGLAWYEQYF
V: TRBV25-1; size: few; J: TRBJ2-6; length: 17; CDR3: CASSEYGSFSGANVLTF
V: TRBV3-1; size: few; J: TRBJ2-1; length: 15; CDR3: CASSRRPTDYNEQFF
V: TRBV6-1; size: -; J: TRBJ1-2; length: 15; CDR3: CASSLRQGSAYGYTF
V: TRBV4-3; size: -; J: TRBJ2-6; length: 17; CDR3: CASSQVARGSGANVLTF
V: TRBV5-1; size: -; J: TRBJ2-7; length: 16; CDR3: CASSLDPRRSSYEQYF
V: TRBV20-1; size: -; J: TRBJ1-6; length: 13; CDR3: CSAPGTANSPLHF
V: TRBV20-1; size: -; J: TRBJ2-4; length: 15; CDR3: CSARSGGADKNIQYF